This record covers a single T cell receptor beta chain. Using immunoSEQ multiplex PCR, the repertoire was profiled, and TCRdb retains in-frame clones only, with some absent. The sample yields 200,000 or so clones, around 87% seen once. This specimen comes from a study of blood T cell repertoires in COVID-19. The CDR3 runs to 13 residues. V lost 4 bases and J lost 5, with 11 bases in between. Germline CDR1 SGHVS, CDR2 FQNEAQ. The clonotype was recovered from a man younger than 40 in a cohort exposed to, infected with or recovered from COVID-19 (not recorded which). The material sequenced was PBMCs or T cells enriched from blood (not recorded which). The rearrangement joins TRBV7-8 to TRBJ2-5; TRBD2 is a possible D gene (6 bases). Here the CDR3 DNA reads TGTGCCAGCAGCTCGGGACTTCACGAGACCCAGTACTTC. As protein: CASSSGLHETQYF. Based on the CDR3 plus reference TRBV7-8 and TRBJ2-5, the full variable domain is GAGVSQSPRYKVAKRGQDVALRCDPISGHVSLFWYQQALGQGPEFLTYFQNEAQLDKSGLPSDRFFAERPEGSVSTLKIQRTQQEDSAVYLCASSSGLHETQYFGPGTRLLVL.